What follows are 5 T cell receptor beta chains derived from one specimen sequenced in a study of beta chain features in type 1 diabetes. Notes on the study in general: Type 1 diabetes patients had TCRB CDR3s that were shorter (moderately but significantly so) in all four CD4+ subsets.

What was sequenced were expressed TCRB transcripts, since all of the isolated RNA had been reverse transcribed. Assay used: immunoSEQ multiplex PCR; TCRdb lists only in-frame clones, some missing. The table shows roughly 340,000 clones, with roughly 12% occurring only once. The antigens these receptors bind are not known. Sequencing was performed on naive CD4+ T cells from blood. All receptors come from a woman aged 18-35 years with type 1 diabetes.

The V call is TRBV23-1, the J call TRBJ2-7; TRBD1 matches at 7 bases. TRBV23-1 is reported as an ORF; its role is uncertain. Unmatched junction bases numbered 5, after V lost 0 bases and J lost 0 bases. This CDR3 contains 16 residues. The CDR3 protein is CASSQSETGSSYEQYV. DNA for the CDR3: TGCGCCAGCAGTCAATCGGAGACAGGGAGCTCCTACGAGCAGTACGTC.

This chain connects TRBV4-3 to TRBJ2-3, with 10 bases identical to TRBD1. Germline lookup yields CDR1 LGHNA and CDR2 YSLEER. After removal of 5 bases from V and 4 bases from J, the junction contained 3 bases not matched to a gene. The length of the CDR3 is 14 residues. The CDR3 DNA follows: TGCGCCAGCAGCTCCGGACAGGGGGCAGATACGCAGTATTTT. This gives the protein CASSSGQGADTQYF.

This clone was seen only a few times. The CDR3 DNA follows: TGTGCCAGCTCGGGAGGGCGGTCAGATACGCAGTATTTT. This encodes CASSGGRSDTQYF. This sequence joins TRBV21-1 and TRBJ2-3; the table's D call of TRBD2 was not tested on the DNA. TRBV21-1 is marked as a pseudogene. This CDR3 spans 13 amino acids.

This chain joins TRBV19 and TRBJ1-2; D is possibly TRBD1 (5 bases). The CDR3 is 14 amino acids. Germline V CDR1 and CDR2: LNHDA, SQIVND (reference sequence). Trimming stripped 3 bases from V and 5 bases from J, with 13 bases between. CDR3 sequence: CASSMAGQGYGYTF. The CDR3 DNA reads TGTGCCAGTAGTATGGCAGGCCAGGGTTATGGCTACACCTTC. The whole variable domain, filled in from reference TRBV19 and TRBJ1-2, reads DGGITQSPKYLFRKEGQNVTLSCEQNLNHDAMYWYRQDPGQGLRLIYYSQIVNDFQKGDIAEGYSVSREKKESFPLTVTSAQKNPTAFYLCASSMAGQGYGYTFGSGTRLTVV.

V and J are TRBV9 and TRBJ2-3, with TRBD2 as a possible D gene (5 bases). Looked up from germline, CDR1 is SGDLS and CDR2 is YYNGEE. The CDR3 spans 15 residues. V was clipped by 7 bases and J by 6 bases, with 21 bases between them. The CDR3 region has the DNA TGTGCCAGCGGAAAAGGAGGCCCGACCCGGGATACGCAGTATTTT. It codes for CASGKGGPTRDTQYF.